Listed below are T cell receptor beta chains from one sample, sequenced in a study of spatial heterogeneity in lung cancer. TCRdb re-called the 5' RACE reads with MiXCR, one entry per CDR3 protein. This table has approximately 44,000 distinct CDR3 sequences, around 15% appearing once. The starting material was PBMCs, obtained at surgery. Receptors originate from a male donor with early-stage non-small cell lung cancer. CDR3s include the opening cysteine and the closing phenylalanine or tryptophan. Fields, in order: clone size, V gene, J gene, D gene, CDR3 DNA, CDR3 protein. The D gene is left open where the match is weak. Clone size is stated in some rows and not others, as once, few, many or a class when expanded.

many	TRBV5-1	TRBJ1-2	TRBD1	TGCGCCAGCAGCCCGCCGACAGGGTTGGCAGGCTACACCTTC	CASSPPTGLAGYTF
few	TRBV7-2	TRBJ2-3	TRBD2	TGTGCCAGCAGCTTAGCGAGCGGGGGCTCAGATACGCAGTATTTT	CASSLASGGSDTQYF
.	TRBV5-1	TRBJ2-3	.	TGCGCCAGCACCTCCGGGGACGTACCTAGCACAGATACGCAGTATTTT	CASTSGDVPSTDTQYF
many	TRBV20-1	TRBJ2-2	.	TGCAGTGCTACCCCAATTGGCGCCGGGGAGCTGTTTTTT	CSATPIGAGELFF
few	TRBV7-6	TRBJ2-1	TRBD2	TGTGCCAGCAGCCCCCTGGGGACTAGCGGGGGGGCGGGAGAGCAGTTCTTC	CASSPLGTSGGAGEQFF
few	TRBV2	TRBJ2-3	TRBD2	TGTGCCAGCAGTAGACTAGCGGGAAACACAGATACGCAGTATTTT	CASSRLAGNTDTQYF
many	TRBV10-2	TRBJ1-2	.	TGCGCCAGCAGTGAGAGGATAGTGGATGGCTACACCTTC	CASSERIVDGYTF
few	TRBV5-6	TRBJ1-1	.	TGTGCCAGCAGTATTATTCGGGGCGGATGGAACACTGAAGCTTTCTTT	CASSIIRGGWNTEAFF
few	TRBV4-1	TRBJ1-6	TRBD1	TGCGCCAGCAGCCCGGGGGGGACAGGGGTTTCACCCCTCCACTTT	CASSPGGTGVSPLHF
few	TRBV14	TRBJ2-5	TRBD2	TGTGCCAGCAGCCAAGAAGCGGGAGGGCCTCAGACCCAGTACTTC	CASSQEAGGPQTQYF
few	TRBV10-3	TRBJ2-5	.	TGTGCCATCAGTGGGACGGCGACCCCCCAAGAGACCCAGTACTTC	CAISGTATPQETQYF
.	TRBV7-9	TRBJ1-2	TRBD1	TGTGCCAGCAGCCGGGGACAGAACTATGGCTACACCTTC	CASSRGQNYGYTF
.	TRBV11-3	TRBJ2-1	.	TGTGCCAGCAGCCTTGGGCGGAACAATGAGCAGTTCTTC	CASSLGRNNEQFF
few	TRBV23-1	TRBJ2-7	.	TGCGCCAGCAGTCGGATCGCACGAATCTTCTACGAGCAGTACTTC	CASSRIARIFYEQYF
.	TRBV18	TRBJ1-1	TRBD1	TGTGCCAGCTCACCAGAGACAGGGGAGGGCACTGAAGCTTTCTTT	CASSPETGEGTEAFF
.	TRBV5-1	TRBJ1-1	.	TGCGCCAGCAGCTCCAATCAGGGTAACACTGAAGCTTTCTTT	CASSSNQGNTEAFF
few	TRBV29-1	TRBJ2-3	TRBD2	TGCAGCGTCGGGGGGCTAGCGGGAGCGTCCGGCCACGGCACAGATACGCAGTATTTT	CSVGGLAGASGHGTDTQYF
.	TRBV4-3	TRBJ2-1	TRBD2	TGCGCCAGCAGCCAAGTCCTCCAGCGGGAGTCGGATGAGCAGTTCTTC	CASSQVLQRESDEQFF
.	TRBV12-3/TRBV12-4	TRBJ2-1	.	TGTGCCGCCGCCGGGGGCGGCTACAATGAGCAGTTCTTC	CAAAGGGYNEQFF
few	TRBV29-1	TRBJ1-5	.	TGCAGCGCCCAGGGTAACGGCAATCAGCCCCAGCATTTT	CSAQGNGNQPQHF
.	TRBV29-1	TRBJ2-6	TRBD1	TGCAGCGTTGGGGGACAGTCTGGGGCCAACGTCCTGACTTTC	CSVGGQSGANVLTF
few	TRBV29-1	TRBJ2-7	.	TGCAGCGGAACGGTCGGGGGCACCTACGAGCAGTACTTC	CSGTVGGTYEQYF